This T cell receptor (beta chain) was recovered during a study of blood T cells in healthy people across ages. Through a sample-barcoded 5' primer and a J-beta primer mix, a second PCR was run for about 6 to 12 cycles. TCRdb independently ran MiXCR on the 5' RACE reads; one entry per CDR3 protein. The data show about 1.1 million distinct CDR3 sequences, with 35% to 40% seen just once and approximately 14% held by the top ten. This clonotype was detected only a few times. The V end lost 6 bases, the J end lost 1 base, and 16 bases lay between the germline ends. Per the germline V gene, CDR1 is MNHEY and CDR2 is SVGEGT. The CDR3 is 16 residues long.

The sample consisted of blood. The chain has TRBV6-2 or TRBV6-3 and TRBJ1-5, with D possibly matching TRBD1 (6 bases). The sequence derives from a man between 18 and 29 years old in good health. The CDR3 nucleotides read TGTGCCAGCAGCCTCGTGGGGGGCTGGAGCAATCAGCCCCAGCATTTT. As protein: CASSLVGGWSNQPQHF.